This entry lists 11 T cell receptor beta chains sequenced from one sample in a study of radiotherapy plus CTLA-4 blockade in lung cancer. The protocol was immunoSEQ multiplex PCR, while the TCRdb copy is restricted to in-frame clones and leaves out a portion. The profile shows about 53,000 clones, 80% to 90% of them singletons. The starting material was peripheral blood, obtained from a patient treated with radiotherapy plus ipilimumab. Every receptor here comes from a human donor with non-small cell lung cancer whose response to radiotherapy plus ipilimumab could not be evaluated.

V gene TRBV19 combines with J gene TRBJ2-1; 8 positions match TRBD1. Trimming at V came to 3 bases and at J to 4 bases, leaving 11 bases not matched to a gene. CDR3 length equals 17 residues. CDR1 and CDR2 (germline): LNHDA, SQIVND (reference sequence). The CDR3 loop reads CASSIRGQAEGYNEQFF. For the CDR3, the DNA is TGTGCCAGTAGTATTAGGGGACAGGCCGAAGGATACAATGAGCAGTTCTTC.

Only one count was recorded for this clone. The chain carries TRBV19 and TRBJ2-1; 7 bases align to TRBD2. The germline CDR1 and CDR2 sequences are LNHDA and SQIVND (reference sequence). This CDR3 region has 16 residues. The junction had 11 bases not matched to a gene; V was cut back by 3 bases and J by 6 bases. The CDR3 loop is CASSIGLGIKGNEQFF. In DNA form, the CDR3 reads TGTGCCAGTAGTATTGGACTAGGAATAAAGGGCAATGAGCAGTTCTTC.

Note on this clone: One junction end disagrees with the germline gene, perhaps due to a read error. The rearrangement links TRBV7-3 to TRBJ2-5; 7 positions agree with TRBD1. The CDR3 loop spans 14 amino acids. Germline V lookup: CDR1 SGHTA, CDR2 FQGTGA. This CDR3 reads CASSLTGVSETQYF. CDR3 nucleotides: TGTGCCAGCAGCCTAACAGGGGTTTCAGAGACCCAGTACTTC.

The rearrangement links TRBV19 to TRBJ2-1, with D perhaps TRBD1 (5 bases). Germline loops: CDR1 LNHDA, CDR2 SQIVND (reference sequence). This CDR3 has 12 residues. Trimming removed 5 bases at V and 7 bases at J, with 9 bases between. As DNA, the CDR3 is TGTGCCAGTAGTCGCAGGGATAATGAGCAGTTCTTC. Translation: CASSRRDNEQFF.

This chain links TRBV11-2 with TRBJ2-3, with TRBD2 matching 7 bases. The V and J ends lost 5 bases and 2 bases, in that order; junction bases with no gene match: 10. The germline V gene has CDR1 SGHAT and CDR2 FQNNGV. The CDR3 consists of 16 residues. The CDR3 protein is CASSPSTSPITDTQYF. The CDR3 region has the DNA TGTGCCAGCAGCCCCTCGACTAGCCCAATCACAGATACGCAGTATTTT.

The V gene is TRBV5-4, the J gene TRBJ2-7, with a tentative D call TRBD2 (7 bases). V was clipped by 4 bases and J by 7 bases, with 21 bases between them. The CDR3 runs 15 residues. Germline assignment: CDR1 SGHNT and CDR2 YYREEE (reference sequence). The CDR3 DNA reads TGTGCCAGCAGCCTAAGGGGGGGATATAGTGGGGAGCAGTACTTC. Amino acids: CASSLRGGYSGEQYF. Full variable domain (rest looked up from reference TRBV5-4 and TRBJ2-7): ETGVTQSPTHLIKTRGQQVTLRCSSQSGHNTVSWYQQALGQGPQFIFQYYREEENGRGNFPPRFSGLQFPNYSSELNVNALELDDSALYLCASSLRGGYSGEQYFGPGTRLTVT.

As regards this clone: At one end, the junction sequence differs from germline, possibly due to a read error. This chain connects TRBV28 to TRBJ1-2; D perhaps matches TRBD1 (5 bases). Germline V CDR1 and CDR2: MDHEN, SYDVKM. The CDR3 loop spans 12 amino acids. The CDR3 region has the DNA TGTGCCAGCAGTTTTAGGGAAGGAGGGGTAGGATTC. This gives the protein CASSFREGGVGF.

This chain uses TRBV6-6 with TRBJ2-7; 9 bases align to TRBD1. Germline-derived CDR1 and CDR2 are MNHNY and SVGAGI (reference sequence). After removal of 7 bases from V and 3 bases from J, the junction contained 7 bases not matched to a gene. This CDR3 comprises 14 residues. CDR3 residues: CASNKGQGDYEQYF. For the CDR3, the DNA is TGTGCCAGCAATAAGGGACAGGGAGACTACGAGCAGTACTTC.

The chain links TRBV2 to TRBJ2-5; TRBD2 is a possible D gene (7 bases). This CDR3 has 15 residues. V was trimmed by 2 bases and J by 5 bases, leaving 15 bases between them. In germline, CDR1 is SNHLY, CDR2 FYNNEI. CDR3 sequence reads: CASSEYGRGGETQYF. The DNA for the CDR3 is TGTGCCAGCAGTGAATATGGCAGGGGAGGGGAGACCCAGTACTTC. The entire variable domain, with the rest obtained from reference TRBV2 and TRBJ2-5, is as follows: EPEVTQTPSHQVTQMGQEVILRCVPISNHLYFYWYRQILGQKVEFLVSFYNNEISEKSEIFDDQFSVERPDGSNFTLKIRSTKLEDSAMYFCASSEYGRGGETQYFGPGTRLLVL.

CDR3 bases: TGCGCCAGCAGCCAAGATCAAGGACAGAACACTGAAGCTTTCTTT. It codes for CASSQDQGQNTEAFF. The V gene is TRBV4-3, the J gene TRBJ1-1; TRBD1 is a possible D gene (5 bases). The CDR3 runs to 15 residues. Trimming pared 0 bases from V and 1 base from J, leaving 9 bases between. The germline V gene has CDR1 LGHNA and CDR2 YSLEER.

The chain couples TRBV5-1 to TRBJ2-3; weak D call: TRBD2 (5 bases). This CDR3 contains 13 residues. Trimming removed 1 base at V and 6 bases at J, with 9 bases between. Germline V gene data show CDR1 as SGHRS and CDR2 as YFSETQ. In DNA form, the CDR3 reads TGCGCCAGCAGCTTGTACGGGATCGATACGCAGTATTTT. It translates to CASSLYGIDTQYF.